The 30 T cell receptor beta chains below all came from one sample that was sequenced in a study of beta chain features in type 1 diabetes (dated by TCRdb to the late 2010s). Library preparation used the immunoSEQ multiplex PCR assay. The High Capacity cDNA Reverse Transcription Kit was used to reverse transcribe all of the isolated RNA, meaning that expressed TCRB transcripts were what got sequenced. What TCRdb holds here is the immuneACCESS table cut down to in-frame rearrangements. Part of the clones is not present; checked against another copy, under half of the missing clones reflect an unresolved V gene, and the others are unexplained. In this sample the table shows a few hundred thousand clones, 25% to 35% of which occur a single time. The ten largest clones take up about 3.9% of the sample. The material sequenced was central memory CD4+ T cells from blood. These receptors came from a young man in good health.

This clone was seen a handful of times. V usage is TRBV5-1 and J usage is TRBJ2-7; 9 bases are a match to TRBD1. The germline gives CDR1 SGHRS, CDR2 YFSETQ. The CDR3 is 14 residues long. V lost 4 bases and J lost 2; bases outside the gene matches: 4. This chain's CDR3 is CASSEGQGTYEQYF. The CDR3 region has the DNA TGCGCCAGCAGCGAGGGACAGGGTACCTACGAGCAGTACTTC.

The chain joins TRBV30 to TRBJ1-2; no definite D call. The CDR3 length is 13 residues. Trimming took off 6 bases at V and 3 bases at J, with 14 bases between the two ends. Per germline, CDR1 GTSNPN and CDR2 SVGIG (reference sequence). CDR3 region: CACAQGRDYGYTF. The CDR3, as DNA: TGTGCCTGTGCTCAAGGACGGGACTATGGCTACACCTTC. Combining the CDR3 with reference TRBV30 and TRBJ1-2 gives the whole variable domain SQTIHQWPATLVQPVGSPLSLECTVEGTSNPNLYWYRQAAGRGLQLLFYSVGIGQISSEVPQNLSASRPQDRQFILSSKKLLLSDSGFYLCACAQGRDYGYTFGSGTRLTVV.

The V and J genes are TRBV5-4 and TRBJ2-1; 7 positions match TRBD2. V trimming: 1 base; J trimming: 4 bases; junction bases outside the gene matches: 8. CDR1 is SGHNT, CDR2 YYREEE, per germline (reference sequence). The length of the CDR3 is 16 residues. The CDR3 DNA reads TGTGCCAGCAGCTTGAGTGGTAGCGGGTATTACAATGAGCAGTTCTTC. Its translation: CASSLSGSGYYNEQFF.

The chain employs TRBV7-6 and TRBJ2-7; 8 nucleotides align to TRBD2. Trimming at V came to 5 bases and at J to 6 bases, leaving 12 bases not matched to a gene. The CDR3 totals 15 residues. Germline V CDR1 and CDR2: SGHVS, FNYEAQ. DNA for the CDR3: TGTGCCAGCAGCGGAACCTCTAGCGGGCCAAGCGAGCAGTACTTC. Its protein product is CASSGTSSGPSEQYF.

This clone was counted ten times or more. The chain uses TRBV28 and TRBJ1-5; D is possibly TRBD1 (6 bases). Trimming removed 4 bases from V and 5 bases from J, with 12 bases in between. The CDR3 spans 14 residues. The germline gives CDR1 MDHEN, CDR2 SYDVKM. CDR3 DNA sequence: TGTGCCAGCAGTTCCCACAGGGTCGATCAGCCCCAGCATTTT. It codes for CASSSHRVDQPQHF. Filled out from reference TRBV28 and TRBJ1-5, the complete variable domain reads DVKVTQSSRYLVKRTGEKVFLECVQDMDHENMFWYRQDPGLGLRLIYFSYDVKMKEKGDIPEGYSVSREKKERFSLILESASTNQTSMYLCASSSHRVDQPQHFGDGTRLSIL.

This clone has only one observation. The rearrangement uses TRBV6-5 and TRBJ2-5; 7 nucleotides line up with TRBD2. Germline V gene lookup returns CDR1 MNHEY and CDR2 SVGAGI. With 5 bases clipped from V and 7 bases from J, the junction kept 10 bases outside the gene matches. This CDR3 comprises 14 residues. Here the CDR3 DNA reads TGTGCCAGCAGTCCAGGACTAGGAGAGGGGACCCAGTACTTC. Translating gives CASSPGLGEGTQYF.

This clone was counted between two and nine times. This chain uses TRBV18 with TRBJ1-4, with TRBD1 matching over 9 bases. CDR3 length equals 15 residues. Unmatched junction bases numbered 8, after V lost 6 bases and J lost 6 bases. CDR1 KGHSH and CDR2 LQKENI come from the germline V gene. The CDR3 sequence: CASSPWDREDEKLFF. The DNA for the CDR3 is TGTGCCAGCTCGCCCTGGGACAGGGAGGATGAAAAACTGTTTTTT.

DNA of the CDR3: TGCGCCAGCAGCCTGGGACACGGCGGACGGGAGACCCAGTACTTC. Amino acid sequence: CASSLGHGGRETQYF. The chain is built from TRBV5-1 and TRBJ2-5; perhaps TRBD1 as D (6 bases). Trimming shortened V by 4 bases and J by 5 bases, and 18 bases separated the two germline ends. The germline V gene has CDR1 SGHRS and CDR2 YFSETQ. The CDR3 has 15 amino acids.

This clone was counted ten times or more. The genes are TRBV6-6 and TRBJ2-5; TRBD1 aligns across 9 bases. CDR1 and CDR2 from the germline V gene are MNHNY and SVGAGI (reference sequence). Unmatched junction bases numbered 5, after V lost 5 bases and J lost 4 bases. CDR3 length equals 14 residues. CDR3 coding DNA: TGTGCCAGCAGTCCCCGGACAGGGGCAGAGACCCAGTACTTC. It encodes CASSPRTGAETQYF.

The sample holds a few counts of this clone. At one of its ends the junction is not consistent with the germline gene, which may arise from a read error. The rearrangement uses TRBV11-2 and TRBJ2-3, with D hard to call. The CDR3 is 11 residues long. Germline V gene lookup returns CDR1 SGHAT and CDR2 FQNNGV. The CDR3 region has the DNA TGTGCCAGCAGCTTAGGTCCCCGCCAGGCTTTT. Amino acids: CASSLGPRQAF.

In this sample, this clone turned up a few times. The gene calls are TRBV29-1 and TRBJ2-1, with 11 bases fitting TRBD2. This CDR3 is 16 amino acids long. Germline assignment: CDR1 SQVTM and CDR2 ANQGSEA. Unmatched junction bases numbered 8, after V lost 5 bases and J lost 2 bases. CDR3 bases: TGCAGCGTTCGCCTGGGACTAGCGGACACCTACAATGAGCAGTTCTTC. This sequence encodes CSVRLGLADTYNEQFF.

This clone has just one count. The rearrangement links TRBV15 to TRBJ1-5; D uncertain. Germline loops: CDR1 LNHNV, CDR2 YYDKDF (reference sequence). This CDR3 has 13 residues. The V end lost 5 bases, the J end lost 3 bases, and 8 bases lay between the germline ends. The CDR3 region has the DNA TGTGCCACCAGCGAGGATCCCAATCAGCCCCAGCATTTT. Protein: CATSEDPNQPQHF.

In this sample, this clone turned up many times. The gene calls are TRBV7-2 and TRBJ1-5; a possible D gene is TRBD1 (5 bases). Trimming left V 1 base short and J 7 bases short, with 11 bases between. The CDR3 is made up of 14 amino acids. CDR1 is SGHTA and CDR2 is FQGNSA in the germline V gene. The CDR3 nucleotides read TGTGCCAGCAGCTTAGGGGTAAAGGGGCAGCCCCAGCATTTT. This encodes CASSLGVKGQPQHF.

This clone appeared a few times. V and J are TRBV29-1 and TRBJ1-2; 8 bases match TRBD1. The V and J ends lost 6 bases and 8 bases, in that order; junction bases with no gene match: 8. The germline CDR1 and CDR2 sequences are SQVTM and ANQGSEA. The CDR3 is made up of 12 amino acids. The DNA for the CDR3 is TGCAGCGTACAAAGGGCAGGGGGCGGCTACACCTTC. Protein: CSVQRAGGGYTF.

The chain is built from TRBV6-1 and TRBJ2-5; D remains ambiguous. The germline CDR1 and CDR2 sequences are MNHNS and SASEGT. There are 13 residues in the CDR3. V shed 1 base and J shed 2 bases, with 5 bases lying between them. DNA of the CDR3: TGTGCCAGCAGTGAAGGGGGTCAAGAGACCCAGTACTTC. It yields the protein CASSEGGQETQYF.

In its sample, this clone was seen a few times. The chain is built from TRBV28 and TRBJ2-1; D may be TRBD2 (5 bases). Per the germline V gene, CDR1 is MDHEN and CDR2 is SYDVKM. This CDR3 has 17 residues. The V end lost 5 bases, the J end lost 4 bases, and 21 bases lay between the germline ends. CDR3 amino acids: CASSPTLMRVPYNEQFF. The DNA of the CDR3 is TGTGCCAGCAGTCCCACCCTTATGAGGGTCCCTTACAATGAGCAGTTCTTC.

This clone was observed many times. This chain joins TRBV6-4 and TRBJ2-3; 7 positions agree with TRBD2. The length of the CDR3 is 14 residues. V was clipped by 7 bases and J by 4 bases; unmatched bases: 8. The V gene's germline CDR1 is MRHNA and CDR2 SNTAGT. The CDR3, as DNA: TGTGCCAGCAAACAGACTAGCATCGCAGATACGCAGTATTTT. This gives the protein CASKQTSIADTQYF.

The DNA for the CDR3 is TGTGCCAGCAGCAGGGACCTCTCCTACGAGCAGTACTTC. Residues: CASSRDLSYEQYF. V and J are TRBV7-2 and TRBJ2-7; tentatively, D is TRBD1 or TRBD2 (5 bases each). The germline CDR1 and CDR2 sequences are SGHTA and FQGNSA. V lost 5 bases, J lost 0 bases, and 8 bases lay in between. This CDR3 has 13 residues.

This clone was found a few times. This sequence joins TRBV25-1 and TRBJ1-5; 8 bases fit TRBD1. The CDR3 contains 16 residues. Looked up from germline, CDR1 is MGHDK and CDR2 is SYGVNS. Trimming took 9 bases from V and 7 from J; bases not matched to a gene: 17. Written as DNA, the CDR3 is TGTGCCAGACTACAGGGGGAGGGGGCGGGAGGACAGCCCCAGCATTTT. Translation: CARLQGEGAGGQPQHF.

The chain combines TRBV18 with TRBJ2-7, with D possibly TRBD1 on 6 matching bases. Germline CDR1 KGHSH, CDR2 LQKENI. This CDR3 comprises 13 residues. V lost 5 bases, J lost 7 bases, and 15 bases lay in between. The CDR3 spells CASSWDKSQEQYF. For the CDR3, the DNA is TGTGCCAGCTCATGGGACAAATCCCAAGAGCAGTACTTC.

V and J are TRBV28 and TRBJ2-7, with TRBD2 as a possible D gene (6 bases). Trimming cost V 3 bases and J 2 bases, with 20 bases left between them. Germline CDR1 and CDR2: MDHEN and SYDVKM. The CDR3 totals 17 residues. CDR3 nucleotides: TGTGCCAGCAGTTTGACTGCCACTTCGGGACTTCCCTACGAGCAGTACTTC. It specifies CASSLTATSGLPYEQYF.

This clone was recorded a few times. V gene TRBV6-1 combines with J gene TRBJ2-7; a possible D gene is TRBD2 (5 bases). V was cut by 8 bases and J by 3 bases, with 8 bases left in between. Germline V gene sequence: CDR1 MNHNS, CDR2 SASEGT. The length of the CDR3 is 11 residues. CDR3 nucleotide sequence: TGTGCCAGCGGCCGGGACTACGAGCAGTACTTC. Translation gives CASGRDYEQYF.

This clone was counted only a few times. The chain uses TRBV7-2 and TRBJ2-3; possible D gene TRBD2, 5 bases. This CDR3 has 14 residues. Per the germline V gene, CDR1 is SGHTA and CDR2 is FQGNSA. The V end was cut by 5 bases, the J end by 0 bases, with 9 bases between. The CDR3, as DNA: TGTGCCAGCAGCAAGAGCGGTAGCACAGATACGCAGTATTTT. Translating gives CASSKSGSTDTQYF.

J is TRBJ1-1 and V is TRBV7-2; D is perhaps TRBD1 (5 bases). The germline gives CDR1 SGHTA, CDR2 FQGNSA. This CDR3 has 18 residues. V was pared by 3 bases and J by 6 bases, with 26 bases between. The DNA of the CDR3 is TGTGCCAGCAGCTTTATGTCCAGAAGGGTAGCAGGGTGGGCTGAAGCTTTCTTT. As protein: CASSFMSRRVAGWAEAFF.

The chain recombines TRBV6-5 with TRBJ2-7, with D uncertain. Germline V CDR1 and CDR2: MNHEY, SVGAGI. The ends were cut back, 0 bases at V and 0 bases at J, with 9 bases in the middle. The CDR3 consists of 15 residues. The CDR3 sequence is CASSYSFTSSYEQYF. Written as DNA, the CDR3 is TGTGCCAGCAGTTACTCGTTTACAAGCTCCTACGAGCAGTACTTC.

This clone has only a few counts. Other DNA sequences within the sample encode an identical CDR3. CDR3 residues: CAWSVKGTDTQYF. CDR3 in DNA: TGTGCCTGGAGTGTTAAGGGAACAGATACGCAGTATTTT. This rearrangement joins TRBV30 to TRBJ2-3, with D unclear. This CDR3 has 13 amino acids. The germline gives CDR1 GTSNPN, CDR2 SVGIG (reference sequence). With 0 bases removed from V and 3 bases from J, the gap between germline ends came to 7 bases.

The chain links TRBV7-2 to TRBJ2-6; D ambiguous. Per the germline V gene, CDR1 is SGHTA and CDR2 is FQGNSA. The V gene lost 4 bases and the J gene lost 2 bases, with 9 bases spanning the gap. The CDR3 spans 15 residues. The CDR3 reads CASSYRNTGANVLTF. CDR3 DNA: TGTGCCAGCAGCTACAGAAACACTGGGGCCAACGTCCTGACTTTC.

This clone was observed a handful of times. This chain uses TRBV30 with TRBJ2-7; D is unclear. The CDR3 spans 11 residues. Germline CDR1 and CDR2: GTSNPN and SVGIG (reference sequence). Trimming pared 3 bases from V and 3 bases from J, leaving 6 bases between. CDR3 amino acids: CAWSDNYEQYF. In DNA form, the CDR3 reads TGTGCCTGGAGCGATAACTACGAGCAGTACTTC.

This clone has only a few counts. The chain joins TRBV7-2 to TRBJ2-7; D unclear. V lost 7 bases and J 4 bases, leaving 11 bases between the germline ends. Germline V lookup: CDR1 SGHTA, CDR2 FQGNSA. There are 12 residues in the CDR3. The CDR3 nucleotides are TGTGCCAGCACCCCTGGTATATACGAGCAGTACTTC. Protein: CASTPGIYEQYF. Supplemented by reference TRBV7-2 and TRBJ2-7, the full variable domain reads GAGVSQSPSNKVTEKGKDVELRCDPISGHTALYWYRQSLGQGLEFLIYFQGNSAPDKSGLPSDRFSAERTGGSVSTLTIQRTQQEDSAVYLCASTPGIYEQYFGPGTRLTVT.

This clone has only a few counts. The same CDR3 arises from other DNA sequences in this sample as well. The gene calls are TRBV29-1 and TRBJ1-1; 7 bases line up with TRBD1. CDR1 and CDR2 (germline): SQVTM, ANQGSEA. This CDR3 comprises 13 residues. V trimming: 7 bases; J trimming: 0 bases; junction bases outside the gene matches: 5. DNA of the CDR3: TGCAGCGCCCGACAGGGACTGAACACTGAAGCTTTCTTT. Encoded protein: CSARQGLNTEAFF. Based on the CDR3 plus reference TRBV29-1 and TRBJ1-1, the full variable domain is SAVISQKPSRDICQRGTSLTIQCQVDSQVTMMFWYRQQPGQSLTLIATANQGSEATYESGFVIDKFPISRPNLTFSTLTVSNMSPEDSSIYLCSARQGLNTEAFFGQGTRLTVV.